This T cell receptor (beta chain) was sequenced during a study of Ad26.COV2.S vaccination and SARS-CoV-2 variants. The V end was cut by 1 base, the J end by 2 bases, with 12 bases between. In germline, CDR1 is LGHNA, CDR2 YSLEER. This CDR3 is 16 amino acids long. Treatment reported: some 19 received Ad26.COV2.S at low or high dose, single or two shots; about 5 received placebo; per-sample allocation not given. Vaccine and placebo recipients were sampled on day 63 after the first injection. An 18-55-year-old adult in Boston served as donor. Clones were sequenced by immunoSEQ multiplex PCR, and TCRdb holds only the in-frame ones, with some missing. The table has about half a million clones, 80% to 90% seen once.

The chain joins TRBV4-3 to TRBJ1-3, with D hard to call. Sequencing was performed on peripheral blood, taken in a trial of Ad26.COV2.S vaccine versus placebo. This receptor was identified in a person between 18 and 60 years old who received the Ad26.COV2.S COVID-19 vaccine or a placebo. The CDR3 nucleotides are TGCGCCAGCAGCCAAGTAGAGGGAAGAACTGGAAACACCATATATTTT. The encoded protein is CASSQVEGRTGNTIYF.